This T cell receptor (beta chain) was profiled in a study of shared T cell receptors in the human thymus. Generated by immunoSEQ multiplex PCR, the TCRdb table keeps only in-frame clones and is missing some. Here the sample spans 450,000 to 650,000 clones, about four fifths being singletons. Trimming at V came to 0 bases and at J to 0 bases, leaving 8 bases not matched to a gene. The CDR3 covers 19 residues. Germline CDR1 reads SGHTA; CDR2 reads FQGNSA. These data also featured in a second study, about human thymus T cells. From that study: Donors were healthy Finnish babies undergoing corrective operations for congenital heart defects. Resections were taken during corrective heart surgery, and the thymus tissue came from these. Related work showed strongly overlapping thymic repertoires across unrelated individuals.

The rearrangement links TRBV7-2 to TRBJ1-3; 10 positions agree with TRBD1. What was sequenced was thymocytes. This clonotype was sampled from a boy under two years old with a congenital heart defect. CDR3 amino acids: CASSLAETGGLSSGNTIYF. In DNA, the CDR3 is TGTGCCAGCAGCTTAGCGGAGACAGGGGGCCTTAGCTCTGGAAACACCATATATTTT.